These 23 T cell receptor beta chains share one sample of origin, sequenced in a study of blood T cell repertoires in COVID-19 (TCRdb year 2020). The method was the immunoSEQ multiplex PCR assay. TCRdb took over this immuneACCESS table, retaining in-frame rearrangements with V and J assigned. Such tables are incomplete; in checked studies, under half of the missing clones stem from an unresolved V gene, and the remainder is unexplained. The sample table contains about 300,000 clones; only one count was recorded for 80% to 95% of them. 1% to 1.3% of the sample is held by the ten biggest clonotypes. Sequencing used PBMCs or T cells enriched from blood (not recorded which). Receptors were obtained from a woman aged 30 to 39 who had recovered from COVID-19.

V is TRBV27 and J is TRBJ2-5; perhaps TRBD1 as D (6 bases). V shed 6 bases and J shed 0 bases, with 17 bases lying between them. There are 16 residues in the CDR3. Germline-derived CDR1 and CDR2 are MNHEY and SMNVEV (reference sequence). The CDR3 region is CASRQEGVGYQETQYF. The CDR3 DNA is TGTGCCAGCAGACAAGAGGGGGTCGGGTACCAAGAGACCCAGTACTTC.

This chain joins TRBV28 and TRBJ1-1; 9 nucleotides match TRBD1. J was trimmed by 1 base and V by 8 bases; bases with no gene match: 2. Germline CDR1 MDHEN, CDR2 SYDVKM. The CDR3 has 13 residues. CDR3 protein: CASYRGQNTEAFF. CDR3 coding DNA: TGTGCCAGCTACAGGGGGCAGAACACTGAAGCTTTCTTT.

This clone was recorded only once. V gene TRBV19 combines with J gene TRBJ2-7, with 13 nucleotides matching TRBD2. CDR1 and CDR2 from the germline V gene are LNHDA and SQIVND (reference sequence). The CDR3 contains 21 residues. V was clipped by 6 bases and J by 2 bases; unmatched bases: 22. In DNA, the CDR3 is TGTGCCAGTAGCCAAGACTCCCGAGGGACTAGCGGGAACTTGCACCCCTACGAGCAGTACTTC. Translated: CASSQDSRGTSGNLHPYEQYF. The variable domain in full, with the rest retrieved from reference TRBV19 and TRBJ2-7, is DGGITQSPKYLFRKEGQNVTLSCEQNLNHDAMYWYRQDPGQGLRLIYYSQIVNDFQKGDIAEGYSVSREKKESFPLTVTSAQKNPTAFYLCASSQDSRGTSGNLHPYEQYFGPGTRLTVT.

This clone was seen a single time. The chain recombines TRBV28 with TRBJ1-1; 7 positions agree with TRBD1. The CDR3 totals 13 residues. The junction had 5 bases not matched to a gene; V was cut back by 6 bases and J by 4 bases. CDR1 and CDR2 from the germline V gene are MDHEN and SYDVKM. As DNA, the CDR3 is TGTGCCAGCAGGACAGGGTTTTTCACTGAAGCTTTCTTT. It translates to CASRTGFFTEAFF.

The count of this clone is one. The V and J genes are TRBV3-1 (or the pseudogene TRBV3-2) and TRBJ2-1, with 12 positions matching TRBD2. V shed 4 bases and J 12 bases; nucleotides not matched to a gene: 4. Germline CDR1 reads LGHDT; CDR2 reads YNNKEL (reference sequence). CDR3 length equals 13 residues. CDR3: CASSRTSGTGQFF. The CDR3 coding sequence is TGTGCCAGCAGCCGGACTAGCGGGACCGGGCAGTTCTTC.

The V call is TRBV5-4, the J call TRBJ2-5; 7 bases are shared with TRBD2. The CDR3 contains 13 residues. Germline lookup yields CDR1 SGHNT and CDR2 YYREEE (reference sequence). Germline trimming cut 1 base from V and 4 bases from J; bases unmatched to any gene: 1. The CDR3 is CASSLPGGETQYF. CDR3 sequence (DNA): TGTGCCAGCAGCTTGCCGGGGGGAGAGACCCAGTACTTC.

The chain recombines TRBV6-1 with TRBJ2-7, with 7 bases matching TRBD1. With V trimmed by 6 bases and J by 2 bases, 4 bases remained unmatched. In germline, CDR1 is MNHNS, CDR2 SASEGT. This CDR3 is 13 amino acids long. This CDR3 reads CASSDREPYEQYF. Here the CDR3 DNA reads TGTGCCAGCAGCGACAGGGAACCCTACGAGCAGTACTTC.

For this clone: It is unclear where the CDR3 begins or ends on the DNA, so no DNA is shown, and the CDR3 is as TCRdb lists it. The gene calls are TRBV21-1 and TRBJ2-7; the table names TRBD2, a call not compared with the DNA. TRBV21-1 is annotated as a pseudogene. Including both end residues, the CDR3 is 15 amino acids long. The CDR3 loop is CASSKVGGGSYEQYF.

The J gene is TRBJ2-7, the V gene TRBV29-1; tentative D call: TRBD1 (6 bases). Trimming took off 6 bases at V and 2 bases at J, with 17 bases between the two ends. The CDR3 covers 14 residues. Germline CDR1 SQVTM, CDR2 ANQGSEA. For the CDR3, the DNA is TGCAGCGTAGGATTCGGGACAAAAGCCTACGAGCAGTACTTC. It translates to CSVGFGTKAYEQYF.

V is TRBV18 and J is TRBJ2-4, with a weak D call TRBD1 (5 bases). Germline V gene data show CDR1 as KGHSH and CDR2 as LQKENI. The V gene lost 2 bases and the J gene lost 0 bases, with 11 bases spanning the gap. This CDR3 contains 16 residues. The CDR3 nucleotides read TGTGCCAGCTCACCAGGGAAGGGGTTAGCCAAAAACATTCAGTACTTC. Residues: CASSPGKGLAKNIQYF.

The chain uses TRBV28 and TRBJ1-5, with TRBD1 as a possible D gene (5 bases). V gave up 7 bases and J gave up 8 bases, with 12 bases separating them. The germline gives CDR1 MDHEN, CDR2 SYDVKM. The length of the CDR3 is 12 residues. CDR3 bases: TGTGCCAGCATGGGCAGGGTTGAGCCCCAGCATTTT. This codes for CASMGRVEPQHF.

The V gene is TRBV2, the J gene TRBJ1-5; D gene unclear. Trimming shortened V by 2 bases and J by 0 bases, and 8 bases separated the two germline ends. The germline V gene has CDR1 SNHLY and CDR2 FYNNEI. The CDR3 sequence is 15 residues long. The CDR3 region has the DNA TGTGCCAGCAGTGAAAGGACTCATAGCAATCAGCCCCAGCATTTT. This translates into CASSERTHSNQPQHF.

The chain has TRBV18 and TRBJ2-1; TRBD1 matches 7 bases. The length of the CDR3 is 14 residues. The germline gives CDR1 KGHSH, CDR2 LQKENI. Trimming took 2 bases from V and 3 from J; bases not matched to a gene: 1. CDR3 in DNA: TGTGCCAGCTCACCAAGGGACAGCTACAATGAGCAGTTCTTC. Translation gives CASSPRDSYNEQFF. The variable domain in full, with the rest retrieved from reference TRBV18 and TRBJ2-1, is NAGVMQNPRHLVRRRGQEARLRCSPMKGHSHVYWYRQLPEEGLKFMVYLQKENIIDESGMPKERFSAEFPKEGPSILRIQQVVRGDSAAYFCASSPRDSYNEQFFGPGTRLTVL.

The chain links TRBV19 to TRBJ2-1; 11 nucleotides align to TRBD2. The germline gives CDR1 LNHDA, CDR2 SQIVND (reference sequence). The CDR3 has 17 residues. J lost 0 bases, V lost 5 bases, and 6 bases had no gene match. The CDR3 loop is CASSANSGRGSYNEQFF. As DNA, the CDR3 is TGTGCCAGTAGTGCCAATAGCGGGAGGGGCTCCTACAATGAGCAGTTCTTC.

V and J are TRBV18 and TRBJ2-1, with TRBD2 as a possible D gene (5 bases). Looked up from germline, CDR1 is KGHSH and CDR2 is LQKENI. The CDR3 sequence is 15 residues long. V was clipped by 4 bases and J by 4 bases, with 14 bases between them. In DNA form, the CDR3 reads TGTGCCAGCTCACTGGATTGGGGAGAATACAATGAGCAGTTCTTC. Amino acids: CASSLDWGEYNEQFF.

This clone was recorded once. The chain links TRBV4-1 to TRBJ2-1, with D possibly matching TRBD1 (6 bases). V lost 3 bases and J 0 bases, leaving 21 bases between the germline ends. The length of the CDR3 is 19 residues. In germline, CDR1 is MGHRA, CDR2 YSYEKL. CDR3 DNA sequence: TGCGCCAGCAGCCATAAGCCCATGGACAGTACGAGCTCCTACAATGAGCAGTTCTTC. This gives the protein CASSHKPMDSTSSYNEQFF.

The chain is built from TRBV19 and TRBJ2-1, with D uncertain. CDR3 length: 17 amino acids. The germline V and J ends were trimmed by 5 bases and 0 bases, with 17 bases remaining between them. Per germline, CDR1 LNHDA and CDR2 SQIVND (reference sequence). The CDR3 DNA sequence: TGTGCCAGTAGTCTAGGTTCGGTCCCCGACTCCTACAATGAGCAGTTCTTC. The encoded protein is CASSLGSVPDSYNEQFF.

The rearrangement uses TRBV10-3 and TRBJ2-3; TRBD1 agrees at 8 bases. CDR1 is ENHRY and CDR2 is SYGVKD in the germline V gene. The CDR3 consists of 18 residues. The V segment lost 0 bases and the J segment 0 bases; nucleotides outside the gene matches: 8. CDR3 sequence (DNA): TGTGCCATCAGTGAGTCGAAGAGGGACAGGTTTAGCACAGATACGCAGTATTTT. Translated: CAISESKRDRFSTDTQYF.

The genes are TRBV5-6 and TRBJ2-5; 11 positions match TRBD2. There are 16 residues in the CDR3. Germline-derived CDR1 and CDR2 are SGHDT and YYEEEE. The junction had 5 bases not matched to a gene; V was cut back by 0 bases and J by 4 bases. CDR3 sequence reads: CASSLELAGAGETQYF. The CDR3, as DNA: TGTGCCAGCAGCTTGGAACTAGCGGGAGCGGGAGAGACCCAGTACTTC.

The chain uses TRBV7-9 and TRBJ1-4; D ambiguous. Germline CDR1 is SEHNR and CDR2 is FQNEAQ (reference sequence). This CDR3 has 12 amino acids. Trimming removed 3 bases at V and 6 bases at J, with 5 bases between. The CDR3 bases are TGTGCCAGCAGCTTTATAGATGAAAAACTGTTTTTT. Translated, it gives CASSFIDEKLFF.

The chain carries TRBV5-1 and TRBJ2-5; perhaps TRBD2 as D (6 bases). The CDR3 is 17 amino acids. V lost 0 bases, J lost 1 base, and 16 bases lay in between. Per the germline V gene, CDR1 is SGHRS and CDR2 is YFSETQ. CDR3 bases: TGCGCCAGCAGCTTGGTACCCGGAGCGGGCGTCCAAGAGACCCAGTACTTC. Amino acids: CASSLVPGAGVQETQYF. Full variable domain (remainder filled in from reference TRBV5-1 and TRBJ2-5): KAGVTQTPRYLIKTRGQQVTLSCSPISGHRSVSWYQQTPGQGLQFLFEYFSETQRNKGNFPGRFSGRQFSNSRSEMNVSTLELGDSALYLCASSLVPGAGVQETQYFGPGTRLLVL.

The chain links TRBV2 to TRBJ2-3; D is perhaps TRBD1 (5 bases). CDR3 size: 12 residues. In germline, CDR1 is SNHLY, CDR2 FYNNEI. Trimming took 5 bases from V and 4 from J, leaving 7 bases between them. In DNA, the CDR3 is TGTGCCAGCAGTCCGACAGCAGATACGCAGTATTTT. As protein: CASSPTADTQYF.

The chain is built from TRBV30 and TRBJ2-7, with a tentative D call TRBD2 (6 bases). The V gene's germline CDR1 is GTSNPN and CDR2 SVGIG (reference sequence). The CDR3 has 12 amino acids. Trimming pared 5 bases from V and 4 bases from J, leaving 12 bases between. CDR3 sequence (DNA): TGTGCCTGGGCCCGGGACTCTTACGAGCAGTACTTC. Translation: CAWARDSYEQYF.